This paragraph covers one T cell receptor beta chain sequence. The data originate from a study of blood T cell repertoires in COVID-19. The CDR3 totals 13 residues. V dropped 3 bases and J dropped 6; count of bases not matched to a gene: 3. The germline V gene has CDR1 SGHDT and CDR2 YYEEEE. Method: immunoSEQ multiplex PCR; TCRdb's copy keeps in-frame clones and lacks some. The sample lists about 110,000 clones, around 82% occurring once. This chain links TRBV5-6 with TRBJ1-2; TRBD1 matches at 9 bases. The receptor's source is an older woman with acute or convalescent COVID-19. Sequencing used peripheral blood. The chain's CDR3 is CASSYGTGNGYTF. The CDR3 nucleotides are TGTGCCAGCAGCTACGGGACAGGGAATGGCTACACCTTC.